Below are 20 T cell receptor beta chains sequenced from a single sample in a study of molecular identifiers for immune sequencing clone quantification. TCRdb recomputed calls from the PCR reads with MiXCR, one row per CDR3 protein. The data hold about 54,000 distinct CDR3 sequences, with around 25% observed a single time. The specimen was naive CD8+ T cells from blood, with Jurkat cell RNA spiked in. Noted subset: FACS-sorted CD8+CD4-CCR7+CD45RA+ naive T cells. The receptors shown here come from a human donor in good health. Some libraries in this study had Jurkat cell RNA spiked in.

This clonotype was detected many times. The gene calls are TRBV29-1 and TRBJ2-3, with 7 positions matching TRBD1. This CDR3 has 14 amino acids. The ends lost 4 bases at V and 0 bases at J; junction bases unmatched: 4. CDR1 and CDR2 from the germline V gene are SQVTM and ANQGSEA. Here the CDR3 reads CSVGDRYSTDTQYF. The DNA for the CDR3 is TGCAGCGTTGGGGACAGATATAGCACAGATACGCAGTATTTT.

This clonotype has at least ten counts. J is TRBJ2-1 and V is TRBV7-9; unclear D gene. The germline CDR1 and CDR2 sequences are SEHNR and FQNEAQ (reference sequence). The germline V and J ends were trimmed by 5 bases and 10 bases, with 15 bases remaining between them. This CDR3 comprises 13 residues. The CDR3 nucleotides read TGTGCCAGCAGCGCCCTTTCAACCGTCGAGCAGTTCTTC. Its protein product is CASSALSTVEQFF.

This clonotype was counted many times. The CDR3 DNA follows: TGTGCCAGCAGTGATAATGAAAAACTGTTTTTT. It is translated as CASSDNEKLFF. The chain employs TRBV2 and TRBJ1-4; D ambiguous. V was trimmed by 3 bases and J by 4 bases, leaving 0 bases between them. Germline V lookup: CDR1 SNHLY, CDR2 FYNNEI. The CDR3 spans 11 residues.

This clonotype was detected only once. A much bigger clone sits one base away, suggesting this may be a read error. In this CDR3 the conserved last residue, phenylalanine or tryptophan, is missing, so a read error is likely. The chain combines TRBV7-2 with TRBJ2-7, with a weak D call TRBD2 (5 bases). Looked up from germline, CDR1 is SGHTA and CDR2 is FQGNSA. This CDR3 has 16 amino acids. V was pared by 5 bases and J by 0 bases, with 17 bases between. The CDR3 nucleotides are TGTGCCAGCAGCCCCCGGACTCCCTCCTACTCCTACGAGCAGTACTCC. Residues: CASSPRTPSYSYEQYS.

This clonotype occurred many times. This chain links TRBV6-5 with TRBJ2-7, with D hard to call. Per germline, CDR1 MNHEY and CDR2 SVGAGI. Trimming removed 3 bases at V and 6 bases at J, with 12 bases between. The CDR3 length is 13 residues. CDR3 bases: TGTGCCAGCAGTTATTCCGCGGTAAGCGAGCAGTACTTC. The encoded protein is CASSYSAVSEQYF.

This clonotype came up many times. The chain has TRBV4-1 and TRBJ2-1; TRBD1 is a possible D gene (6 bases). The CDR3 runs 15 residues. Germline values: CDR1 MGHRA, CDR2 YSYEKL. Trimming took 1 base from V and 4 from J, leaving 11 bases between them. This chain's CDR3 is CASSQVRGSYNEQFF. CDR3 in DNA: TGCGCCAGCAGCCAAGTAAGGGGGAGTTACAATGAGCAGTTCTTC.

About this clonotype itself: This could be a read error, since a much larger clone is one nucleotide away. A read error is likely, as this CDR3 ends without the conserved phenylalanine or tryptophan. CDR3 loop: CASSIGQGGQPQHS. In DNA, the CDR3 is TGTGCCAGCAGCATCGGACAGGGCGGCCAGCCCCAGCATTCT. The V gene is TRBV5-6, the J gene TRBJ1-5, with 8 positions matching TRBD1. The CDR3 runs 14 residues. Germline V CDR1 and CDR2: SGHDT, YYEEEE. After removal of 4 bases from V and 7 bases from J, the junction contained 7 bases not matched to a gene.

Details on this clonotype: A read error is likely, as this CDR3 ends without the conserved phenylalanine or tryptophan. CDR3 bases: TGCGCCAGCAGCCAAGAACCTGGGGACAGTTATACCTACGAGCAGTACCTC. Translation gives CASSQEPGDSYTYEQYL. This sequence joins TRBV4-1 and TRBJ2-7; 7 bases agree with TRBD1. The CDR3 spans 17 residues. After removal of 0 bases from V and 2 bases from J, the junction contained 10 bases not matched to a gene. In germline, CDR1 is MGHRA, CDR2 YSYEKL.

This clonotype has a count of ten or more. The rearrangement uses TRBV28 and TRBJ1-1, with D perhaps TRBD1 (6 bases). CDR1 is MDHEN, CDR2 SYDVKM, per germline. CDR3 length: 15 residues. Between the trimmed V and J ends, which lost 6 bases and 5 bases, there was a span of 19 bases. CDR3 in amino acids: CASSLFRGGETEAFF. The CDR3 nucleotides are TGTGCCAGCAGCCTTTTTAGGGGGGGCGAGACTGAAGCTTTCTTT. The complete variable domain, with remaining parts taken from reference TRBV28 and TRBJ1-1, reads DVKVTQSSRYLVKRTGEKVFLECVQDMDHENMFWYRQDPGLGLRLIYFSYDVKMKEKGDIPEGYSVSREKKERFSLILESASTNQTSMYLCASSLFRGGETEAFFGQGTRLTVV.

V and J are TRBV7-9 and TRBJ1-1, with D unresolved. Germline values: CDR1 SEHNR, CDR2 FQNEAQ (reference sequence). This CDR3 spans 14 amino acids. Deletions cut 3 bases from V and 1 base from J, with 9 bases between. Here the CDR3 reads CASSFQHANTEAFF. The CDR3 region has the DNA TGTGCCAGCAGCTTCCAACACGCGAACACTGAAGCTTTCTTT.

The V call is TRBV6-1, the J call TRBJ2-7, with 7 bases identical to TRBD1. CDR3 length: 14 residues. V was pared by 5 bases and J by 4 bases, with 8 bases of the junction left unmatched. CDR1 and CDR2 (germline): MNHNS, SASEGT. The CDR3 is CASSPGTAIYEQYF. The CDR3 bases are TGTGCCAGCAGTCCCGGGACAGCGATTTACGAGCAGTACTTC.

CDR3 sequence reads: CASSQEGRSTGTQYF. The CDR3 nucleotides read TGTGCCAGCAGCCAAGAGGGCCGGAGCACAGGTACGCAGTATTTT. The gene calls are TRBV3-2 and TRBJ2-3; the table's D gene call, TRBD2, was not cross checked with the DNA. TRBV3-2 is tagged as a pseudogene. CDR3 length: 15 amino acids.

For this clonotype: It may be a read error: a sequence one base away is much more abundant. The rearrangement joins TRBV24-1 to TRBJ1-5; D remains unclear. The CDR3 loop spans 14 amino acids. Germline CDR1 is KGHDR and CDR2 is SFDVKD. The CDR3 DNA is TGTGCCACCAGTGAGCGCGGGAGCAATCAGCCCCCGCATTTT. Protein: CATSERGSNQPPHF.

In this sample, this clonotype turned up a few times. This rearrangement joins TRBV11-2 to TRBJ2-7, with TRBD1 identical over 12 bases. Germline loops: CDR1 SGHAT, CDR2 FQNNGV. V shed 3 bases, J shed 5 bases, and the junction held 5 bases outside the gene matches. The CDR3 runs to 15 residues. Here the CDR3 DNA reads TGTGCCAGCAGCTTGTCCGGGACAGGGGGCCACGAGCAGTACTTC. The encoded protein is CASSLSGTGGHEQYF.

This clonotype was recorded at least ten times. This chain connects TRBV28 to TRBJ2-2; 8 bases match TRBD1. This CDR3 spans 15 amino acids. Germline CDR1 is MDHEN and CDR2 is SYDVKM. Trimming removed 6 bases from V and 4 bases from J; junction bases left unmatched: 7. The CDR3 reads CASRHWTGPTGELFF. CDR3 sequence (DNA): TGTGCCAGCAGACATTGGACAGGGCCCACCGGGGAGCTGTTTTTT.

This clonotype was recorded at least ten times. The chain combines TRBV28 with TRBJ1-1, with D perhaps TRBD1 (6 bases). CDR3 length: 16 residues. The germline gives CDR1 MDHEN, CDR2 SYDVKM. The germline V and J ends were trimmed by 6 bases and 0 bases, with 17 bases remaining between them. The CDR3 nucleotides are TGTGCCAGCAGCCGACTCCTGACAGGATTGAACACTGAAGCTTTCTTT. Protein sequence: CASSRLLTGLNTEAFF.

V gene TRBV29-1 combines with J gene TRBJ2-5; TRBD2 aligns across 11 bases. This CDR3 region has 15 residues. The V segment lost 6 bases and the J segment 5 bases; nucleotides outside the gene matches: 11. Germline values: CDR1 SQVTM, CDR2 ANQGSEA. CDR3 loop: CSVSGASGRIETQYF. In DNA, the CDR3 is TGCAGCGTCTCCGGGGCTAGCGGGAGGATCGAGACCCAGTACTTC.

In its sample, this clonotype was seen many times. V usage is TRBV7-9 and J usage is TRBJ2-7, with 9 bases aligning to TRBD2. The V gene end was trimmed by 1 base and the J gene end by 0 bases; junction bases not matched to a gene: 10. Per the germline V gene, CDR1 is SEHNR and CDR2 is FQNEAQ (reference sequence). This CDR3 region has 18 residues. The CDR3 here is CASSLVPGASGASYEQYF. The CDR3 bases are TGTGCCAGCAGCTTAGTCCCTGGGGCTAGCGGGGCCTCCTACGAGCAGTACTTC.

This clonotype was seen only once. This may be a read error: a much more frequent sequence differs by one nucleotide. The genes are TRBV4-3 and TRBJ2-2; 9 bases agree with TRBD1. Germline CDR1 and CDR2: LGHNA and YSLEER. The CDR3 extends over 15 amino acids. J was trimmed by 5 bases and V by 3 bases; bases with no gene match: 4. The CDR3 loop is CASSHDRGGTGELFF. As DNA, the CDR3 is TGCGCCAGCAGCCATGACAGGGGGGGGACCGGGGAGCTGTTTTTT.

For this clonotype: This CDR3 fails to terminate in the conserved phenylalanine or tryptophan, so it likely reflects a read error. The limits of the CDR3 on the DNA are not certain, so only TCRdb's listed CDR3 is given. CDR3: CSARAAAGCTGELLV. V is TRBV20-1 and J is TRBJ2-2; no DNA check was done on the table's D call, TRBD2. Germline-derived CDR1 and CDR2 are DFQATT and SNEGSKA (reference sequence). The CDR3 region is 15 residues in length, termini included.